This T cell receptor (beta chain) was found in a study of vaccination effects on CD4 cells after COVID-19. V shed 5 bases and J shed 2 bases, with 12 bases lying between them. The CDR3 is made up of 15 amino acids. Germline lookup yields CDR1 LNHDA and CDR2 SQIVND (reference sequence). Sequencing used immunoSEQ multiplex PCR; TCRdb keeps in-frame clones, though not all of them. The sample records about 66,000 clones, around 80% being singletons. About this clone: Its antigen remains unknown.

Subsequent to less than eleven days of culture, CD4+ T cells were isolated. Two doses of BNT162b2 or mRNA-1273 vaccine were administered to participants. Recipients of the vaccine had no prior SARS-CoV-2 infection and negative nucleocapsid antibodies. This clonotype originated in a human donor who received a COVID-19 vaccine. V gene TRBV19 combines with J gene TRBJ2-2; D unresolved. Sequenced here: CD4+ T cells from PBMCs cultured without peptide, sampled after COVID-19 vaccination. The DNA of the CDR3 is TGTGCCAGTAGTCAACGGACCGCTAACACCGGGGAGCTGTTTTTT. It yields the protein CASSQRTANTGELFF.